The rows below give T cell receptor beta chains drawn from one sample of a study of blood T cell repertoires in COVID-19. Method: immunoSEQ multiplex PCR; TCRdb's copy keeps in-frame clones and lacks some. The profile shows approximately 260,000 clones, approximately 88% of them singletons. The material sequenced was peripheral blood. Source of these receptors: a man between 50 and 59 years old with acute or convalescent COVID-19. Each CDR3 is given with its conserved first and last residue. Each record gives: J gene, clone size, D gene, V gene, CDR3 DNA, CDR3 protein. The D gene is left open where the match is weak. Some rows mark clone size as missing; the rest say once, few, many or name a class of expanded clone.

>TRBJ1-2|.|.|TRBV6-1
TGTGCCAGCAGTGAAGGGGCAGGGTGCACCTTC
CASSEGAGCTF
>TRBJ2-1|.|TRBD2|TRBV4-2
TGTGCCAGCAGCCCCCCGGGAGGGGGAAGGGGTTATGAGCAGTTCTTC
CASSPPGGGRGYEQFF
>TRBJ1-6|.|.|TRBV9
TGTGCCAGCAGCCCCACAGGTTCGTACCAACCCCTCCACTTT
CASSPTGSYQPLHF
>TRBJ2-7|.|.|TRBV14
TGTGCCAGCAGCCTACTTCCTTACGAGCAGTACTTC
CASSLLPYEQYF
>TRBJ1-3|.|TRBD1|TRBV7-9
TGTGCCAGCAGCTCAGGGGGCAAGGACACCATATATTTT
CASSSGGKDTIYF
>TRBJ1-5|.|TRBD1|TRBV27
TGTGCCAGCAGAGCGACAGGGCTTCAGCCCCAGCATTTT
CASRATGLQPQHF
>TRBJ2-7|.|.|TRBV12-3/TRBV12-4
TGTGCCAGCAGCATTCTGGACACCCAATTCTTC
CASSILDTQFF
>TRBJ1-1|.|TRBD1|TRBV20-1
TGCAGTGCTAGTGACAGGGGCACTGAAGCTTTCTTT
CSASDRGTEAFF
>TRBJ2-1|once|TRBD1|TRBV7-3
TGTGCCAGCAGCCTTGGACAGGCCGTTGGGGATGAGCAGTTCTTC
CASSLGQAVGDEQFF
>TRBJ2-1|.|TRBD2|TRBV10-1
TGCGCCAGCGCCCCCGGGGGCCAGCGGGGGGGTATGCGGCAGTTCTTC
CASAPGGQRGGMRQFF
>TRBJ2-3|.|TRBD2|TRBV7-9
TGTGCCAGCAGCTTACAAGCGGGGGGGAGCACAGATACGCAGTATTTT
CASSLQAGGSTDTQYF
>TRBJ2-7|.|TRBD2|TRBV19
TGTGCCAGTAGTGTGAGCGGGGGGACCTACGAGCAGTACTTC
CASSVSGGTYEQYF